These 21 T cell receptor beta chains were sequenced from one sample in a study of long-term antiretroviral therapy in people with HIV. This was the immunoSEQ v3.0 assay at survey level. TCRdb's table, derived via immunoSEQ multiplex PCR, lists solely in-frame clones and lacks some. This sample has roughly 28,000 clones, with 65% to 85% found just once. The material sequenced was unsorted PBMCs, taken 3 years after starting antiretroviral therapy. These TCRs come from a man between 35 and 55 years old with HIV.

The chain joins TRBV13 to TRBJ2-5; the D is unclear. The germline CDR1 and CDR2 sequences are PRHDT and FYEKMQ (reference sequence). CDR3 length: 12 amino acids. V was shortened by 3 bases and J by 1 base, with 3 bases between the two germline ends. CDR3 bases: TGTGCCAGCAGCTTGGGCCAAGAGACCCAGTACTTC. Translation: CASSLGQETQYF.

In this sample, this clone turned up a few times. V is TRBV18 and J is TRBJ1-4, with 7 bases fitting TRBD1. Germline CDR1 KGHSH, CDR2 LQKENI. The ends lost 3 bases at V and 7 bases at J; junction bases unmatched: 8. This CDR3 has 15 residues. CDR3 amino acids: CASSPRQGGGEKLFF. CDR3 nucleotides: TGTGCCAGCTCACCCAGACAGGGCGGCGGTGAAAAACTGTTTTTT.

The chain uses TRBV5-4 and TRBJ1-1, with TRBD1 matching 8 bases. Germline loops: CDR1 SGHNT, CDR2 YYREEE (reference sequence). The J segment lost 4 bases and the V segment lost 2 bases, leaving 22 bases of the junction unmatched. The CDR3 is 20 residues long. The CDR3 DNA reads TGTGCCAGCAGCTTATTCCTTACCTTCCAGGGGGCCGAGGAAGGCACTGAAGCTTTCTTT. Protein product: CASSLFLTFQGAEEGTEAFF. Drawing the rest from reference TRBV5-4 and TRBJ1-1, the complete variable domain is ETGVTQSPTHLIKTRGQQVTLRCSSQSGHNTVSWYQQALGQGPQFIFQYYREEENGRGNFPPRFSGLQFPNYSSELNVNALELDDSALYLCASSLFLTFQGAEEGTEAFFGQGTRLTVV.

The CDR3 DNA reads as TGTGCCAGCAGTGACGCGAGGAGCTCTGGGGCCAACGTCCTGACTTTC. As protein: CASSDARSSGANVLTF. This chain links TRBV6-4 with TRBJ2-6, with unresolved D. Germline assignment: CDR1 MRHNA and CDR2 SNTAGT. Trimming removed 2 bases at V and 0 bases at J, with 8 bases between. The CDR3 loop spans 16 amino acids.

This clone appeared once. The chain joins TRBV5-1 to TRBJ2-2; TRBD2 is a possible D gene (6 bases). Trimming removed 3 bases at V and 2 bases at J, with 11 bases between. This CDR3 region has 15 residues. Germline V gene sequence: CDR1 SGHRS, CDR2 YFSETQ. CDR3 in DNA: TGCGCCAGCAGCTCTGGCGGGGCCAACACCGGGGAGCTGTTTTTT. This gives the protein CASSSGGANTGELFF.

V is TRBV29-1 and J is TRBJ2-3, with 9 bases lining up with TRBD2. The germline V gene encodes CDR1 SQVTM and CDR2 ANQGSEA. J gave up 4 bases and V 5 bases, and 4 bases lay outside the gene matches. This CDR3 has 13 residues. The CDR3 nucleotides are TGCAGCGTTCGGGAGCGGGAGGCAGATACGCAGTATTTT. Its protein product is CSVREREADTQYF.

This rearrangement joins TRBV7-2 to TRBJ2-7; D might be TRBD2 (6 bases). In germline, CDR1 is SGHTA, CDR2 FQGNSA. Trimming took off 2 bases at V and 2 bases at J, with 7 bases between the two ends. This CDR3 has 13 residues. This CDR3 is CASSLWGAYEQYF. For the CDR3, the DNA is TGTGCCAGCAGCTTATGGGGGGCCTACGAGCAGTACTTC.

The chain is built from TRBV5-1 and TRBJ2-7; 7 bases align to TRBD1. CDR1 is SGHRS and CDR2 is YFSETQ in the germline V gene. The J segment lost 0 bases and the V segment lost 0 bases, leaving 6 bases of the junction unmatched. The CDR3 is 16 residues long. For the CDR3, the DNA is TGCGCCAGCAGCTTGGCCTCACAGGGGCTCTCCTACGAGCAGTACTTC. Encoded protein: CASSLASQGLSYEQYF.

This chain connects TRBV7-3 to TRBJ2-2, with 9 bases identical to TRBD1. Germline CDR1 and CDR2: SGHTA and FQGTGA. V gave up 1 base and J gave up 5 bases; unmatched junction bases: 5. The CDR3 has 16 residues. CDR3 DNA: TGTGCCAGCAGCTTAATTGGGACAGGGTATACCGGGGAGCTGTTTTTT. It is translated as CASSLIGTGYTGELFF.

The chain couples TRBV6-1 to TRBJ2-1; unclear D gene. CDR1 is MNHNS and CDR2 is SASEGT in the germline V gene. Trimming stripped 2 bases from V and 7 bases from J, with 6 bases between. The CDR3 contains 12 residues. CDR3 sequence (DNA): TGTGCCAGCAGTGAAATGGGTAATGAGCAGTTCTTC. This codes for CASSEMGNEQFF.

The chain links TRBV5-1 to TRBJ1-6; no reliable D call. V dropped 0 bases and J dropped 1 base, with 2 bases sitting between them. The CDR3 runs 14 residues. The germline V gene has CDR1 SGHRS and CDR2 YFSETQ. The CDR3 spells CASSLESYNSPLHF. The CDR3 region has the DNA TGCGCCAGCAGCTTGGAATCCTATAATTCACCCCTCCACTTT.

A few counts support this clone. This chain links TRBV7-9 with TRBJ1-1; possibly TRBD1 for D (6 bases). Germline CDR1 is SEHNR and CDR2 is FQNEAQ (reference sequence). Trimming cost V 5 bases and J 1 base, with 17 bases left between them. The CDR3 covers 16 residues. CDR3 sequence reads: CASSPPNPQGNTEAFF. The DNA for the CDR3 is TGTGCCAGCAGCCCCCCGAACCCACAGGGGAACACTGAAGCTTTCTTT.

The chain uses TRBV7-9 and TRBJ2-7; 7 bases map to TRBD1. The V segment lost 0 bases and the J segment 5 bases; nucleotides outside the gene matches: 7. Germline CDR1 SEHNR, CDR2 FQNEAQ (reference sequence). The CDR3 length is 15 residues. Written as DNA, the CDR3 is TGTGCCAGCAGCTTAGCGACAGGGAGTTTCCACGAGCAGTACTTC. Amino acids: CASSLATGSFHEQYF.

V usage is TRBV29-1 and J usage is TRBJ1-1; maybe TRBD1 (6 bases). V was shortened by 6 bases and J by 4 bases, with 18 bases between the two germline ends. Germline V gene lookup returns CDR1 SQVTM and CDR2 ANQGSEA. The CDR3 sequence is 14 residues long. In DNA form, the CDR3 reads TGCAGCGTACCCGCGGGGCAGGGGTTCACTGAAGCTTTCTTT. This encodes CSVPAGQGFTEAFF.

The chain recombines TRBV11-2 with TRBJ2-3; D could derive from TRBD1 or TRBD2 (6 bases each). The CDR3 contains 15 residues. Germline CDR1 SGHAT, CDR2 FQNNGV. Trimming stripped 3 bases from V and 2 bases from J, with 12 bases between. The CDR3 region has the DNA TGTGCCAGCAGCTTTACTAGGGGGGCCACAGATACGCAGTATTTT. As protein: CASSFTRGATDTQYF.

V is TRBV19 and J is TRBJ1-4; D unresolved. With 5 bases removed from V and 5 bases from J, the gap between germline ends came to 12 bases. CDR3 size: 14 residues. Germline loops: CDR1 LNHDA, CDR2 SQIVND (reference sequence). The DNA for the CDR3 is TGTGCCAGTAGTTCGGTGGGCGGCAATGAAAAACTGTTTTTT. Its translation is CASSSVGGNEKLFF.

This clone was recorded only once. The V gene is TRBV5-6, the J gene TRBJ2-3, with a possible D match to TRBD1 (5 bases). CDR3 length equals 14 residues. The V and J ends lost 0 bases and 3 bases respectively, with 8 bases between them. Germline CDR1 reads SGHDT; CDR2 reads YYEEEE. The CDR3 sequence is CASSLEQGTDTQYF. The CDR3 bases are TGTGCCAGCAGCTTGGAGCAGGGTACAGATACGCAGTATTTT.

V is TRBV9 and J is TRBJ1-1, with 9 bases aligning to TRBD1. Germline CDR1 reads SGDLS; CDR2 reads YYNGEE. V shed 3 bases, J shed 4 bases, and the junction held 13 bases outside the gene matches. The CDR3 contains 17 residues. The chain's CDR3 is CASSATGGAGSGTEAFF. The CDR3, as DNA: TGTGCCAGCAGCGCCACAGGGGGCGCCGGTAGTGGCACTGAAGCTTTCTTT. Based on the CDR3 plus reference TRBV9 and TRBJ1-1, the full variable domain is DSGVTQTPKHLITATGQRVTLRCSPRSGDLSVYWYQQSLDQGLQFLIQYYNGEERAKGNILERFSAQQFPDLHSELNLSSLELGDSALYFCASSATGGAGSGTEAFFGQGTRLTVV.

The chain links TRBV2 to TRBJ2-1; 11 bases align to TRBD1. The CDR3 covers 13 residues. The germline V gene encodes CDR1 SNHLY and CDR2 FYNNEI. The ends lost 6 bases at V and 8 bases at J; junction bases unmatched: 3. The CDR3 loop is CASRWTGGDEQFF. As DNA, the CDR3 is TGTGCCAGCAGATGGACAGGGGGCGATGAGCAGTTCTTC.

This clone was seen only once. The rearrangement links TRBV18 to TRBJ1-4; D call uncertain. Trimming shortened V by 3 bases and J by 0 bases, and 8 bases separated the two germline ends. The CDR3 totals 15 residues. Germline V lookup: CDR1 KGHSH, CDR2 LQKENI. The CDR3 bases are TGTGCCAGCTCACCGAGGGCTGCAACTAATGAAAAACTGTTTTTT. It specifies CASSPRAATNEKLFF.

The chain links TRBV19 to TRBJ1-2; perhaps TRBD1 as D (6 bases). The CDR3 consists of 15 residues. Trimming took off 4 bases at V and 0 bases at J, with 12 bases between the two ends. Germline CDR1 and CDR2: LNHDA and SQIVND (reference sequence). CDR3 amino acids: CASSTRQETNYGYTF. CDR3 bases: TGTGCCAGTAGTACCCGACAGGAGACTAACTATGGCTACACCTTC.